The T cell receptor (beta chain) under discussion was sequenced for a study of blood T cell repertoires in COVID-19. Study as a whole: There were acute and convalescent COVID-19 samples, and they came from the United States, Italy and Spain. From T cells, B-cell-depleted T cells, or PBMCs came the material, which was cDNA or gDNA.

In the authors' methods: Estimated nucleated cell counts came from reference gene primer amplification. Generated by immunoSEQ multiplex PCR, the TCRdb table keeps only in-frame clones and is missing some. Clone size and the V and J calls come from that table; the DNA yielded D and trimming. The sample lists 120,000 to 150,000 clones; roughly 89% were seen once. Trimming pared 1 base from V and 1 base from J, leaving 14 bases between. The CDR3 is 17 residues long. Germline-derived CDR1 and CDR2 are SGHAT and FQNNGV. This clonotype originated in a woman between 50 and 59 years old with acute or convalescent COVID-19. The chain combines TRBV11-2 with TRBJ1-5; D possibly corresponds to TRBD1 (6 bases). Specimen: peripheral blood. The CDR3 is CASSLGGTGPSNQPQHF. CDR3 nucleotide sequence: TGTGCCAGCAGCTTAGGGGGTACAGGGCCGAGCAATCAGCCCCAGCATTTT.